The 23 T cell receptor beta chains below were found in one sample sequenced in a study of blood T cell repertoires in COVID-19. TCRdb's table, derived via immunoSEQ multiplex PCR, lists solely in-frame clones and lacks some. The sample yields about 98,000 clones, around 86% seen once. The specimen sequenced was peripheral blood. The source of these receptors is a man in his fifties with acute or convalescent COVID-19.

The chain links TRBV28 to TRBJ2-7, with TRBD2 identical over 7 bases. The germline V gene has CDR1 MDHEN and CDR2 SYDVKM. Trimming took 2 bases from V and 0 from J; bases not matched to a gene: 10. There are 17 residues in the CDR3. The CDR3 here is CASSLAPGRGSSYEQYF. CDR3 bases: TGTGCCAGCAGTTTAGCCCCCGGGCGGGGGAGCTCCTACGAGCAGTACTTC.

This clone appeared a single time. The gene calls are TRBV3-1 (or the pseudogene TRBV3-2) and TRBJ2-2; TRBD2 aligns across 7 bases. Germline-derived CDR1 and CDR2 are LGHDT and YNNKEL (reference sequence). The CDR3 runs to 15 residues. Trimming cost V 4 bases and J 9 bases; bases outside gene matches: 11. CDR3 protein: CASSLKSGGSWELFF. Here the CDR3 DNA reads TGTGCCAGCAGCCTCAAGTCGGGAGGAAGCTGGGAGCTGTTTTTT.

The chain couples TRBV6-6 to TRBJ1-5; a weak D match, TRBD1 (5 bases). Germline-derived CDR1 and CDR2 are MNHNY and SVGAGI (reference sequence). Deletions cut 0 bases from V and 2 bases from J, with 11 bases between. The CDR3 length is 16 residues. The CDR3 here is CASSYSGDEGNQPQHF. The CDR3 nucleotides are TGTGCCAGCAGTTACTCAGGGGATGAGGGCAATCAGCCCCAGCATTTT.

This sequence joins TRBV9 and TRBJ1-6; 7 positions agree with TRBD1. This CDR3 has 15 residues. CDR1 SGDLS and CDR2 YYNGEE come from the germline V gene. The V segment lost 2 bases and the J segment 6 bases; nucleotides outside the gene matches: 5. The CDR3 DNA reads TGTGCCAGCAGCGTCAGACAGGGAGGTAATTCACCCCTCCACTTT. Translation: CASSVRQGGNSPLHF.

The CDR3 loop reads CASSIRQAARNTEAFF. In DNA, the CDR3 is TGTGCCAGTAGTATTCGACAGGCAGCACGGAACACTGAAGCTTTCTTT. The chain recombines TRBV19 with TRBJ1-1; D perhaps matches TRBD1 (6 bases). The CDR3 spans 16 residues. V was trimmed by 3 bases and J by 1 base, leaving 15 bases between them. From germline, CDR1 is LNHDA and CDR2 SQIVND (reference sequence).

This clone was seen just once. The chain links TRBV23-1 to TRBJ2-3; D possibly corresponds to TRBD1 (5 bases). TRBV23-1 qualifies as an ORF whose function is uncertain. This CDR3 is 18 amino acids long. Trimming removed 3 bases at V and 2 bases at J, with 21 bases between. The CDR3 nucleotides read TGCGCCAGCAGTCATACAGGAGATCTAGGGGAATACACAGATACGCAGTATTTT. It yields the protein CASSHTGDLGEYTDTQYF.

This chain uses TRBV11-1 with TRBJ2-5; TRBD1 aligns across 11 bases. Germline-derived CDR1 and CDR2 are SGHAT and FQDESV (reference sequence). The CDR3 sequence is 15 residues long. The V segment lost 5 bases and the J segment 4 bases; nucleotides outside the gene matches: 6. In nucleotides, the CDR3 is TGTGCCAGCAGCACAGGACAGGGGGCTTTAGAGACCCAGTACTTC. This translates into CASSTGQGALETQYF.

The chain recombines TRBV27 with TRBJ2-7, with TRBD1 matching over 7 bases. The germline gives CDR1 MNHEY, CDR2 SMNVEV (reference sequence). The CDR3 is 16 amino acids. Trimming took 8 bases from V and 0 from J; bases not matched to a gene: 13. DNA for the CDR3: TGTGCCAGCGCCTCAGGATGGGGACAGAACTCCTACGAGCAGTACTTC. Protein product: CASASGWGQNSYEQYF.

This chain links TRBV6-5 with TRBJ1-1; D possibly corresponds to TRBD1 (5 bases). Trimming removed 1 base at V and 1 base at J, with 13 bases between. Per the germline V gene, CDR1 is MNHEY and CDR2 is SVGAGI. The CDR3 extends over 16 amino acids. CDR3 DNA: TGTGCCAGCAGTTACTGGGGGGTCAGGGCGAACACTGAAGCTTTCTTT. This sequence encodes CASSYWGVRANTEAFF.

This rearrangement joins TRBV5-1 to TRBJ1-4, with 11 bases that match TRBD1. This CDR3 has 14 amino acids. V was clipped by 4 bases and J by 10 bases; unmatched bases: 6. Germline CDR1 reads SGHRS; CDR2 reads YFSETQ. CDR3 in amino acids: CASSLGTGGGKLFF. In nucleotides, the CDR3 is TGCGCCAGCAGCCTCGGGACAGGGGGAGGAAAACTGTTTTTT.

V gene TRBV6-1 combines with J gene TRBJ1-4; D not resolved. The CDR3 length is 17 residues. Germline CDR1 MNHNS, CDR2 SASEGT. Trimming removed 2 bases from V and 6 bases from J, with 19 bases in between. The CDR3 region has the DNA TGTGCCAGCAGTGAATACAGAAATCAGCTGCCTTATGAAAAACTGTTTTTT. Translating it yields CASSEYRNQLPYEKLFF.

The chain employs TRBV5-1 and TRBJ2-1; the D gene is possibly TRBD2 (5 bases). This CDR3 spans 15 amino acids. The V end was cut by 7 bases, the J end by 7 bases, with 21 bases between. Germline CDR1 is SGHRS and CDR2 is YFSETQ. The CDR3 loop is CASALGLVALNEQFF. CDR3 nucleotide sequence: TGCGCCAGCGCGTTAGGACTCGTGGCCTTAAATGAGCAGTTCTTC. Combining the CDR3 with reference TRBV5-1 and TRBJ2-1 gives the whole variable domain KAGVTQTPRYLIKTRGQQVTLSCSPISGHRSVSWYQQTPGQGLQFLFEYFSETQRNKGNFPGRFSGRQFSNSRSEMNVSTLELGDSALYLCASALGLVALNEQFFGPGTRLTVL.

This clone showed up just once. V usage is TRBV7-9 and J usage is TRBJ2-1; 7 bases fit TRBD2. CDR3 size: 17 residues. The ends lost 1 base at V and 2 bases at J; junction bases unmatched: 8. Germline lookup yields CDR1 SEHNR and CDR2 FQNEAQ (reference sequence). CDR3 in DNA: TGTGCCAGCAGCTTAGGTGGGAGGGCCGGGGCCTACAATGAGCAGTTCTTC. Its translation: CASSLGGRAGAYNEQFF.

V gene TRBV11-2 combines with J gene TRBJ2-7; the D gene is possibly TRBD1 (5 bases). Trimming took 1 base from V and 0 from J, leaving 10 bases between them. This CDR3 region has 15 residues. Germline CDR1 is SGHAT and CDR2 is FQNNGV. The CDR3, as DNA: TGTGCCAGCAGCTTAGTAGTCAGGGACTCCTACGAGCAGTACTTC. Residues: CASSLVVRDSYEQYF.

The genes are TRBV6-6 and TRBJ1-1; a possible D gene is TRBD1 (5 bases). V lost 10 bases and J lost 4, with 13 bases in between. Germline CDR1 reads MNHNY; CDR2 reads SVGAGI (reference sequence). CDR3 length: 12 residues. The CDR3 nucleotides are TGTGCCACCTATATGGGGGGCACTGAAGCTTTCTTT. This translates into CATYMGGTEAFF.

Notes on this clone: One end of the junction varies from germline; a read error may be responsible. The chain joins TRBV15 to TRBJ1-3; D not certain. This CDR3 spans 15 amino acids. Germline V gene lookup returns CDR1 LNHNV and CDR2 YYDKDF (reference sequence). The CDR3 reads CATRRAGNYGNTIYF. Written as DNA, the CDR3 is TGTGCCACCAGAAGAGCGGGGAATTACGGAAACACCATATATTTT. Based on the CDR3 plus reference TRBV15 and TRBJ1-3, the full variable domain is DAMVIQNPRYQVTQFGKPVTLSCSQTLNHNVMYWYQQKSSQAPKLLFHYYDKDFNNEADTPDNFQSRRPNTSFCFLDIRSPGLGDTAMYLCATRRAGNYGNTIYFGEGSWLTVV.

This sequence joins TRBV11-3 and TRBJ2-1; D perhaps matches TRBD2 (5 bases). The ends were cut back, 5 bases at V and 1 base at J, with 12 bases in the middle. The CDR3 extends over 15 amino acids. Germline lookup yields CDR1 SGHNT and CDR2 YENEEA. The CDR3, as DNA: TGTGCCAGCAGCCGAAGCGGTACTTCCTACAATGAGCAGTTCTTC. Translating it yields CASSRSGTSYNEQFF.

The chain carries TRBV7-9 and TRBJ1-2, with D uncertain. CDR1 and CDR2 from the germline V gene are SEHNR and FQNEAQ (reference sequence). V lost 7 bases and J lost 7, with 13 bases in between. This CDR3 has 12 residues. DNA for the CDR3: TGTGCCAGCACCCTGGAGGGTCGTGGCTACACCTTC. This encodes CASTLEGRGYTF.

The rearrangement uses TRBV30 and TRBJ1-2; D remains unclear. The germline CDR1 and CDR2 sequences are GTSNPN and SVGIG (reference sequence). The CDR3 extends over 12 amino acids. Trimming shortened V by 1 base and J by 4 bases, and 7 bases separated the two germline ends. DNA for the CDR3: TGTGCCTGGAGTGGTGGCGGCTATGGCTACACCTTC. Residues: CAWSGGGYGYTF.

The rearrangement uses TRBV2 and TRBJ2-1; 10 positions agree with TRBD2. The CDR3 has 12 amino acids. CDR1 and CDR2 from the germline V gene are SNHLY and FYNNEI. Losses at the gene ends were 4 bases for V and 13 bases for J; bases not matched to a gene: 4. The CDR3 spells CASSVSGRGQFF. CDR3 coding DNA: TGTGCCAGCAGTGTCAGCGGGAGGGGTCAGTTCTTC.

J is TRBJ2-7 and V is TRBV9; 12 nucleotides align to TRBD1. V gave up 3 bases and J gave up 7 bases; unmatched junction bases: 14. CDR3 length: 17 amino acids. Germline CDR1 reads SGDLS; CDR2 reads YYNGEE. The CDR3 nucleotides are TGTGCCAGCAGCGCAACCCCGGGGACAGGGGGCGGCTCGGAGCAGTACTTC. Translated, it gives CASSATPGTGGGSEQYF.

This chain uses TRBV30 with TRBJ2-7; 10 nucleotides agree with TRBD1. This CDR3 comprises 14 residues. Trimming removed 5 bases from V and 4 bases from J; junction bases left unmatched: 8. Germline V lookup: CDR1 GTSNPN, CDR2 SVGIG (reference sequence). CDR3 amino acids: CAWDRVGQGYEQYF. For the CDR3, the DNA is TGTGCCTGGGACCGCGTGGGACAGGGGTACGAGCAGTACTTC. Full variable domain (missing parts from reference TRBV30 and TRBJ2-7): SQTIHQWPATLVQPVGSPLSLECTVEGTSNPNLYWYRQAAGRGLQLLFYSVGIGQISSEVPQNLSASRPQDRQFILSSKKLLLSDSGFYLCAWDRVGQGYEQYFGPGTRLTVT.

The rearrangement links TRBV6-5 to TRBJ2-7; the D gene is possibly TRBD2 (5 bases). Germline V CDR1 and CDR2: MNHEY, SVGAGI. The CDR3 loop spans 15 amino acids. The V end lost 4 bases, the J end lost 1 base, and 14 bases lay between the germline ends. CDR3 nucleotides: TGTGCCAGCAGTTCCCGCTCAGAGGGTTCCTACGAGCAGTACTTC. Its translation is CASSSRSEGSYEQYF.